The 15 T cell receptor beta chains in this list originate from one sample, sequenced in a study of blood T cell repertoires in COVID-19. Profiling relied on immunoSEQ multiplex PCR, and the TCRdb table lists in-frame clones only, not all of them. The table includes some 270,000 clones, roughly 84% detected once. Sequenced sample: peripheral blood. These receptors came from a middle-aged woman who had recovered from COVID-19.

CDR3 region: CASSQVGGSGLAGLGQFF. The CDR3 nucleotides are TGTGCCAGCAGCCAAGTAGGGGGCTCGGGACTAGCGGGTCTGGGGCAGTTCTTC. V and J are TRBV14 and TRBJ2-1, with 12 bases matching TRBD2. The J segment lost 12 bases and the V segment lost 1 base, leaving 16 bases of the junction unmatched. The CDR3 is made up of 18 amino acids. Per the germline V gene, CDR1 is SGHDN and CDR2 is FVKESK. Supplemented by reference TRBV14 and TRBJ2-1, the full variable domain reads EAGVTQFPSHSVIEKGQTVTLRCDPISGHDNLYWYRRVMGKEIKFLLHFVKESKQDESGMPNNRFLAERTGGTYSTLKVQPAELEDSGVYFCASSQVGGSGLAGLGQFFGPGTRLTVL.

The rearrangement links TRBV9 to TRBJ2-5; 7 bases map to TRBD1. After removal of 4 bases from V and 5 bases from J, the junction contained 14 bases not matched to a gene. Germline CDR1 reads SGDLS; CDR2 reads YYNGEE. This CDR3 is 16 amino acids long. The CDR3 nucleotides are TGTGCCAGCAGCCCAAGGGACAGTTATCCCCCGGAGACCCAGTACTTC. Protein sequence: CASSPRDSYPPETQYF. Full variable domain (remainder filled in from reference TRBV9 and TRBJ2-5): DSGVTQTPKHLITATGQRVTLRCSPRSGDLSVYWYQQSLDQGLQFLIQYYNGEERAKGNILERFSAQQFPDLHSELNLSSLELGDSALYFCASSPRDSYPPETQYFGPGTRLLVL.

The chain is built from TRBV28 and TRBJ2-1, with D unclear. Germline CDR1 MDHEN, CDR2 SYDVKM. Trimming left V 1 base short and J 4 bases short, with 2 bases between. The CDR3 runs 12 residues. As DNA, the CDR3 is TGTGCCAGCAGTTTATCTTACAATGAGCAGTTCTTC. As protein: CASSLSYNEQFF.

This clone has a handful of counts. Other DNA variants within this sample encode the same CDR3. The CDR3 DNA is TGTGCCAGCAGTCCGGGGACAGGGGTCTATGGCTACACCTTC. Translated: CASSPGTGVYGYTF. The chain joins TRBV28 to TRBJ1-2, with 10 bases that match TRBD1. V trimming: 5 bases; J trimming: 4 bases; junction bases outside the gene matches: 4. Germline lookup yields CDR1 MDHEN and CDR2 SYDVKM. The CDR3 loop spans 14 amino acids.

This chain uses TRBV6-2 or TRBV6-3 with TRBJ2-7; D possibly corresponds to TRBD1 (5 bases). CDR1 is MNHEY and CDR2 is SVGEGT in the germline V gene. The germline V and J ends were trimmed by 6 bases and 3 bases, with 12 bases remaining between them. The CDR3 consists of 13 residues. The CDR3 reads CASSATEVYEQYF. CDR3 DNA: TGTGCCAGCAGCGCGACAGAAGTCTACGAGCAGTACTTC.

The V call is TRBV25-1, the J call TRBJ1-6; D is unresolved. This CDR3 contains 15 residues. With 4 bases removed from V and 12 bases from J, the gap between germline ends came to 19 bases. The germline V gene has CDR1 MGHDK and CDR2 SYGVNS. The CDR3 protein is CASSVMGAKSGPLHF. The DNA of the CDR3 is TGTGCCAGCAGTGTCATGGGCGCCAAGTCTGGACCCCTCCACTTT.

The chain has TRBV5-1 and TRBJ2-7, with 7 bases lining up with TRBD2. V lost 1 base to trimming and J lost 3 bases; unmatched junction nucleotides: 10. The CDR3 sequence is 16 residues long. CDR1 is SGHRS and CDR2 is YFSETQ in the germline V gene. The CDR3 region is CASSLSESGAIYEQYF. The CDR3 DNA reads TGCGCCAGCAGCTTGAGTGAGAGCGGGGCGATCTACGAGCAGTACTTC.

J is TRBJ2-1 and V is TRBV5-1; TRBD1 matches at 9 bases. CDR1 is SGHRS, CDR2 YFSETQ, per germline. CDR3 length: 14 amino acids. V dropped 2 bases and J dropped 6; count of bases not matched to a gene: 3. The chain's CDR3 is CASSLQGASNEQFF. As DNA, the CDR3 is TGCGCCAGCAGCTTACAGGGGGCGAGCAATGAGCAGTTCTTC.

The V gene is TRBV19, the J gene TRBJ1-2; D possibly corresponds to TRBD1 (5 bases). CDR1 and CDR2 from the germline V gene are LNHDA and SQIVND (reference sequence). The CDR3 is 15 amino acids. V was pared by 3 bases and J by 4 bases, with 15 bases between. The CDR3 loop is CASSIFGRDSYGYTF. In DNA, the CDR3 is TGTGCCAGTAGTATTTTTGGTCGGGACTCCTATGGCTACACCTTC.

This rearrangement joins TRBV24-1 to TRBJ2-2, with a possible D match to TRBD1 (6 bases). V lost 10 bases and J 3 bases, leaving 11 bases between the germline ends. The length of the CDR3 is 13 residues. CDR1 and CDR2 from the germline V gene are KGHDR and SFDVKD. As DNA, the CDR3 is TGTGCCACTAGGGACACCTACACCGGGGAGCTGTTTTTT. The encoded protein is CATRDTYTGELFF.

This clone appeared once. The chain recombines TRBV11-2 with TRBJ2-5; TRBD2 might be the D (7 bases). The CDR3 sequence is 15 residues long. Germline CDR1 is SGHAT and CDR2 is FQNNGV. V lost 5 bases and J 7 bases, leaving 20 bases between the germline ends. The DNA for the CDR3 is TGTGCCAGCAGCCCCAGGAGGGGGGGCGCAGGGACCCAGTACTTC. This codes for CASSPRRGGAGTQYF.

V usage is TRBV9 and J usage is TRBJ2-5; TRBD1 aligns across 12 bases. J was trimmed by 5 bases and V by 3 bases; bases with no gene match: 17. Germline assignment: CDR1 SGDLS and CDR2 YYNGEE. The CDR3 runs to 19 residues. CDR3 DNA sequence: TGTGCCAGCAGCGCATCCGGGACAGGGGGCTCCGGGCGGAGGGAGACCCAGTACTTC. Translation: CASSASGTGGSGRRETQYF. Using reference TRBV9 and TRBJ2-5 for the parts outside the CDR3, the full variable domain is DSGVTQTPKHLITATGQRVTLRCSPRSGDLSVYWYQQSLDQGLQFLIQYYNGEERAKGNILERFSAQQFPDLHSELNLSSLELGDSALYFCASSASGTGGSGRRETQYFGPGTRLLVL.

In its sample, this clone was seen once. The chain has TRBV5-1 and TRBJ1-2; tentative D call: TRBD1 (5 bases). Germline CDR1 reads SGHRS; CDR2 reads YFSETQ. CDR3 length: 17 amino acids. V lost 2 bases and J 2 bases, leaving 19 bases between the germline ends. CDR3 DNA: TGCGCCAGCAGCTTATCTTCTACCCCCCGGGGGAACTATGGCTACACCTTC. Amino acids: CASSLSSTPRGNYGYTF.

The V gene is TRBV11-3, the J gene TRBJ2-3; the match to TRBD2 covers 10 bases. The CDR3 totals 15 residues. Germline loops: CDR1 SGHNT, CDR2 YENEEA. Trimming removed 3 bases from V and 6 bases from J; junction bases left unmatched: 6. CDR3 DNA: TGTGCCAGCAGCTTCACGGGACTAGCGTTCGATACGCAGTATTTT. Protein product: CASSFTGLAFDTQYF. The full variable domain, rest sourced from reference TRBV11-3 and TRBJ2-3, is EAGVVQSPRYKIIEKKQPVAFWCNPISGHNTLYWYLQNLGQGPELLIRYENEEAVDDSQLPKDRFSAERLKGVDSTLKIQPAELGDSAVYLCASSFTGLAFDTQYFGPGTRLTVL.

The chain carries TRBV5-4 and TRBJ1-2, with D uncertain. The V end lost 3 bases, the J end lost 3 bases, and 12 bases lay between the germline ends. The CDR3 has 14 amino acids. Germline V gives CDR1 SGHNT, CDR2 YYREEE (reference sequence). CDR3 bases: TGTGCCAGCAGCTCGACACGGGGTCACTATGGCTACACCTTC. Protein product: CASSSTRGHYGYTF. Looking up the rest from reference TRBV5-4 and TRBJ1-2 gives the full variable domain: ETGVTQSPTHLIKTRGQQVTLRCSSQSGHNTVSWYQQALGQGPQFIFQYYREEENGRGNFPPRFSGLQFPNYSSELNVNALELDDSALYLCASSSTRGHYGYTFGSGTRLTVV.